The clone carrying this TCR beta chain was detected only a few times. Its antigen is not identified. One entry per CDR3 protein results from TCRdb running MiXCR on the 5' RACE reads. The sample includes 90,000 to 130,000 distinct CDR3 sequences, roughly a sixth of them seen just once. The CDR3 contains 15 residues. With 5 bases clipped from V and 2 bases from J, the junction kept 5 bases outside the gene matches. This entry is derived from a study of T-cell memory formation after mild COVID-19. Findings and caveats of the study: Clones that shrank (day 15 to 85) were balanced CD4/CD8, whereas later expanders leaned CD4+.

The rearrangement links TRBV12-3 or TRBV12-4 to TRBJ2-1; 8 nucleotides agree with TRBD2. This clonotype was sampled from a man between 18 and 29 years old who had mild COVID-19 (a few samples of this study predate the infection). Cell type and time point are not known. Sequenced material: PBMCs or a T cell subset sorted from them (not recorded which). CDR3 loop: CASSVGGGTYNEQFF. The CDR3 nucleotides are TGTGCCAGCAGTGTCGGGGGGGGTACCTACAATGAGCAGTTCTTC.